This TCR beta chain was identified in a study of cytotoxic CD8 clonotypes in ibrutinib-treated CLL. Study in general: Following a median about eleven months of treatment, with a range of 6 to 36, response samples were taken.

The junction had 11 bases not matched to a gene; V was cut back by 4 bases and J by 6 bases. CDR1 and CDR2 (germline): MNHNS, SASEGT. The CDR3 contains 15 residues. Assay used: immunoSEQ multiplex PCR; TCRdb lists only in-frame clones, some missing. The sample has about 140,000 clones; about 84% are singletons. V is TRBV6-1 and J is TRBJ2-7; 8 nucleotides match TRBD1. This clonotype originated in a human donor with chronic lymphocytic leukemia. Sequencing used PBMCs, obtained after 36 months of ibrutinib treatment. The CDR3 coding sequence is TGTGCCAGCAGTGGGGGACAGGTGGCCCCCGGCGAGCAGTACTTC. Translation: CASSGGQVAPGEQYF.